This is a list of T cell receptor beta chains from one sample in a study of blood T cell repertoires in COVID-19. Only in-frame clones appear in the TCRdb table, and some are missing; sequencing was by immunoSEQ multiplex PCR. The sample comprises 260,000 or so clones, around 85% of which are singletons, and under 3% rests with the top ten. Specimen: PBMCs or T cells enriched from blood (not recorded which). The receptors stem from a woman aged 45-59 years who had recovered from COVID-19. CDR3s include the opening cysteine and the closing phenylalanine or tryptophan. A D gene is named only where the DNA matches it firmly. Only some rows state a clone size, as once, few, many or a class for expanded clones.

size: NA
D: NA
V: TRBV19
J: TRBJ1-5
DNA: TGTGCCAGTAGTATTTCGGGGGGCAGGAAGACCTATAGCAATCAGCCCCAGCATTTT
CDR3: CASSISGGRKTYSNQPQHF

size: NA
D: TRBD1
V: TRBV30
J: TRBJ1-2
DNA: TGTGCCTGGAGTCCTAAGACAGGGACTTATGGCTACACCTTC
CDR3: CAWSPKTGTYGYTF

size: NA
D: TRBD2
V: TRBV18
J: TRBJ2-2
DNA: TGTGCCAGCTCACGAGACCGGGCGGGAGAGGTTAGCACCGGGGAGCTGTTTTTT
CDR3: CASSRDRAGEVSTGELFF

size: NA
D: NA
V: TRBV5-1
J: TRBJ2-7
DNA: TGCGCCAGCAGCTTGTCCCCCGGGATTGGGGAGCAGTACTTC
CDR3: CASSLSPGIGEQYF

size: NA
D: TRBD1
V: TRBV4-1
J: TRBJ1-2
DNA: TGCGCCAGCAGCCAACCCAGGGGGAACTATGGCTACACCTTC
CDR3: CASSQPRGNYGYTF

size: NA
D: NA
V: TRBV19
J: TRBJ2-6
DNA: TGTGCCAGTAGCCACCAGGGCTCTGGGGCCAACGTCCTGACTTTC
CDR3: CASSHQGSGANVLTF

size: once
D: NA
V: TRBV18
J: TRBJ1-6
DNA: TGTGCCAGCTCACCCCGGGGTGTGTATAATTCACCCCTCCACTTT
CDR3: CASSPRGVYNSPLHF

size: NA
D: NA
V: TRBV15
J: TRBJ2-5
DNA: TGTGCCACCAGCAGCTTACTTAACCGGGAGACCCAGTACTTC
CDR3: CATSSLLNRETQYF

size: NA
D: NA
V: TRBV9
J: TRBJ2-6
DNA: TGTGCCAGCAGCGTAGATCGGGTCTCTGGGGCCAACGTCCTGACTTTC
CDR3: CASSVDRVSGANVLTF

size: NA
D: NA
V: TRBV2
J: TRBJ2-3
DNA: TGTGCCAGCAGGGCGGGCAGGGGAGAAGGTACGCAGTATTTT
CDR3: CASRAGRGEGTQYF

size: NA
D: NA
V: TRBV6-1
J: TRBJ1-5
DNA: TGTGCCAGCAGTGAAGTCGGGAGCAATCAGCCCCAGCATTTT
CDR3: CASSEVGSNQPQHF

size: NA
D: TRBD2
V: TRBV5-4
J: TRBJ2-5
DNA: TGTGCCAGCAGCTTGGTAGCGGGAGAAGAGACCCAGTACTTC
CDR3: CASSLVAGEETQYF

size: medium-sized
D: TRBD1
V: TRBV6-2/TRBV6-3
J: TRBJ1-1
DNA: TGTGCCAGCAGTGAGTTTGACAGGGCGAACACTGAAGCTTTCTTT
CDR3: CASSEFDRANTEAFF

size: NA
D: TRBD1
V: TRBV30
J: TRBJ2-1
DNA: TGTGCCTGGAACCTCAGGGGGTATGAGCAGTTCTTC
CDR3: CAWNLRGYEQFF

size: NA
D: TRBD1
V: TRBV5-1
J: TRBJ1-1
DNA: TGCGCCAGCAGCTTGGATTCTCAGGGGGACACTGAAGCTTTCTTT
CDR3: CASSLDSQGDTEAFF

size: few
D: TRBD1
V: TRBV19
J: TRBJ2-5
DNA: TGTGCCAGTAGACCTGTTGGGACAGGTCAAGAGACCCAGTACTTC
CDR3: CASRPVGTGQETQYF

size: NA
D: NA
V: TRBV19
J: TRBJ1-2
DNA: TGTGCCAGTAGTATTGGCTACCTAGCGGGCTACACCTTC
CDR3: CASSIGYLAGYTF

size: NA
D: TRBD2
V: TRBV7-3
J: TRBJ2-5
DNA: TGTGCCAGCAGCGTTAGCGGGGGGGCCTGGGAGACCCAGTACTTC
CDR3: CASSVSGGAWETQYF

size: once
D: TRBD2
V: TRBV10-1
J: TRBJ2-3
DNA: TGCGCCAGCAGTGGGACTAGCGGGCCCACAGATACGCAGTATTTT
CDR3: CASSGTSGPTDTQYF

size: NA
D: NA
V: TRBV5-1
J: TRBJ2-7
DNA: TGCGCCAGCAGCTTGAAGGAGGGGAGATCGCGCGAGCAGTACTTC
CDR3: CASSLKEGRSREQYF

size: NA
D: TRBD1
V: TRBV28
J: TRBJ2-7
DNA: TGTGCCAGCAGTCGCCCAGGGACAGGTCATGGCGAGCAGTACTTC
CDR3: CASSRPGTGHGEQYF

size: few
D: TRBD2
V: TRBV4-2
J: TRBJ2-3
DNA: TGTGCCAGCAGCCGGACTAGCGGGACAGATACGCAGTATTTT
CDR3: CASSRTSGTDTQYF

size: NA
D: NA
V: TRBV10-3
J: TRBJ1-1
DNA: TGTGCCATCAGTGAGTTGGGGGCCGGAGGCACTGAAGCTTTCTTT
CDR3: CAISELGAGGTEAFF

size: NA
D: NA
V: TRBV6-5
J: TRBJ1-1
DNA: TGTGCCAGCAGACGCGCACAGACAGGTGAAGCTTTCTTT
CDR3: CASRRAQTGEAFF

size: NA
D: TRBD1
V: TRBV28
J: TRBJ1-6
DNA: TGTGCCAGCGAAGACAGGGGCCCCGAAGTCCTCCACTTT
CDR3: CASEDRGPEVLHF

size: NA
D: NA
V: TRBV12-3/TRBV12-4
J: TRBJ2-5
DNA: TGTGCCAGCAGCCCCCAGGTTGAGACCCAGTACTTC
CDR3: CASSPQVETQYF

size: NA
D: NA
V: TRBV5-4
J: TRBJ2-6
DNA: TGTGCCAGCAGCTTGCGAGGCGCTGGGGCCAACGTCCTGACTTTC
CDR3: CASSLRGAGANVLTF

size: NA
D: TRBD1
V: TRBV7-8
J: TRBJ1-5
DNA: TGTGCCAGCACCCGGGGGACAGGGTACGGGCAGCCCCAGCATTTT
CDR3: CASTRGTGYGQPQHF

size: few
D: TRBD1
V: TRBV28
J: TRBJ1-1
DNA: TGTGCCAGCAGTTTCCGGACAGGAAGGGTGAACACTGAAGCTTTCTTT
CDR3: CASSFRTGRVNTEAFF

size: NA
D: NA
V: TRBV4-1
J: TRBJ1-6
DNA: TGCGCCAGCAGCCAAGGGCAGGGATCACCCCTCCACTTT
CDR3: CASSQGQGSPLHF

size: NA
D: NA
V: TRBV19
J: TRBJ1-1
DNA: TGTGCCAGTAGTATACGTTGGGAGAATGAAGCTTTCTTT
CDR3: CASSIRWENEAFF

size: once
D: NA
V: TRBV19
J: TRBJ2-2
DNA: TGTGCCAGTAGTAGCAGGGGCTACACCGGGGAGCTGTTTTTT
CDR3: CASSSRGYTGELFF

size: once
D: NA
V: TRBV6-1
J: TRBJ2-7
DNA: TGTGCCAGCAGTGAACAGTACGAGCAGTACTTC
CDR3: CASSEQYEQYF

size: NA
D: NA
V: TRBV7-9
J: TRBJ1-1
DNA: TGTGCCAGCAGCTTAGGGCCGATGAACACTGAAGCTTTCTTT
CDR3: CASSLGPMNTEAFF

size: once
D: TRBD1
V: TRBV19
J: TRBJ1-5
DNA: TGTGCCAGTAGTCCTGACAGGGTCAATCAGCCCCAGCATTTT
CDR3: CASSPDRVNQPQHF

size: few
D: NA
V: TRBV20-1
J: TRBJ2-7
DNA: TGCAGTGTCGGGACACCCTCCGAGCAGTACTTC
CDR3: CSVGTPSEQYF

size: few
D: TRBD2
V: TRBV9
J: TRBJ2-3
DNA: TGTGCCAGCAACCCCGTTTCGGGAGGGCGCACAGATACGCAGTATTTT
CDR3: CASNPVSGGRTDTQYF

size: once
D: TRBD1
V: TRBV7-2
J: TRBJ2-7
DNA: TGTGCCAGCCGAACCGGGACAGGGAAACCCTACGAGCAGTACTTC
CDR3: CASRTGTGKPYEQYF

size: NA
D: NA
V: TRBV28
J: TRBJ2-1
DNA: TGTGCCAGCACAAGTGGGGCCCTCTACAATGAGCAGTTCTTC
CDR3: CASTSGALYNEQFF

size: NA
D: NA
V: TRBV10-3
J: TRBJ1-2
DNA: TGTGCCATCAGTGAGTCAGGGAGGGGGGCCATCTATGGCTACACCTTC
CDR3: CAISESGRGAIYGYTF

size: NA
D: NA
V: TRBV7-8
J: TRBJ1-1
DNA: TGTGCCAGCAGCTACCCTGGGAGGAACACTGAAGCTTTCTTT
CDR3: CASSYPGRNTEAFF

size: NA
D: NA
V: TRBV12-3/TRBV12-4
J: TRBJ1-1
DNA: TGTGCCAGCAGCCCTGGCAGGGCAACTGAAGCTTTCTTT
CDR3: CASSPGRATEAFF

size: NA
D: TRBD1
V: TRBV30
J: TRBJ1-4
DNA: TGTGCCTGGAGGGAGGGGGCCGGGGAAAAACTGTTTTTT
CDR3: CAWREGAGEKLFF

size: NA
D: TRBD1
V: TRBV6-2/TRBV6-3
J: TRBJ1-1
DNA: TGTGCCAGCAGTTACCGACACCCGGGACAGGGGACGAACACTGAAGCTTTCTTT
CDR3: CASSYRHPGQGTNTEAFF

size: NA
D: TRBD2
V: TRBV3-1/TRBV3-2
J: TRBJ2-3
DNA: TGTGCCAGCAGCCACAGATCGGGGGGGGCGGTAGATACGCAGTATTTT
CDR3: CASSHRSGGAVDTQYF

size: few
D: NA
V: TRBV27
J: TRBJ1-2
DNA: TGTGCCAGCAGTCTCCAGGGTCTGGGCGGCTACACCTTC
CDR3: CASSLQGLGGYTF

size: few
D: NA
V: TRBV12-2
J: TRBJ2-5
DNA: TGTGCAAGCGATAAGGGGGATTCGGAGACCCAGTACTTC
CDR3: CASDKGDSETQYF

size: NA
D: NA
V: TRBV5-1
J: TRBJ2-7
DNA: TGCGCCAGCAGCTTTACTAGCAGCCGCTACGAGCAGTACTTC
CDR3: CASSFTSSRYEQYF

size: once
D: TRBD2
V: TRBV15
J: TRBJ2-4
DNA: TGTGCCACCAGCAGCATCGGAGCGGGGGCCTCTTACTTC
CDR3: CATSSIGAGASYF